A selection of T cell receptor beta chains follows, all from one sample in a study of memory CD4+ T cells and cytomegalovirus serostatus. Repertoires were generated with immunoSEQ multiplex PCR, while TCRdb's copy carries only in-frame clones and drops some. The table has 85,000 to 100,000 clones, 80% seen once; the top ten hold 3.6%. The source material was memory CD4+ T cells from blood. The receptor set was obtained from an adult in good health and CMV-seropositive. The conserved cysteine and the conserved F or W are not part of the CDR3 here.

V: TRBV27
J: TRBJ1-2
CDR3: ASSRSINYGYT

V: TRBV27
J: TRBJ1-1
CDR3: ASSSGWGMNTEAF

V: TRBV19
J: TRBJ2-4
CDR3: ASSMGPPTGMGKNIQY

V: TRBV6-1
J: TRBJ2-5
CDR3: ASSSRREGRETQY

V: TRBV7-2
J: TRBJ2-7
CDR3: ASSRGQDSYEQY

V: TRBV27
J: TRBJ2-3
CDR3: ASSLSWESTDTQY

V: TRBV27
J: TRBJ1-5
CDR3: ASSLEPGWQPQH

V: TRBV2
J: TRBJ1-2
CDR3: ASSEAGLRLYYGYT

V: TRBV28
J: TRBJ2-1
CDR3: ASISPGTGDNEQF

V: TRBV6-1
J: TRBJ2-7
CDR3: ASGTSLFSEQY

V: TRBV5-6
J: TRBJ1-1
CDR3: ASSYTANTEAF

V: TRBV5-1
J: TRBJ2-7
CDR3: ASSLGLAGGATEQY

V: TRBV19
J: TRBJ2-1
CDR3: ASTPSTGRGYNEQF

V: TRBV19
J: TRBJ2-2
CDR3: ASSFWNTGELF

V: TRBV5-1
J: TRBJ2-5
CDR3: ASSLVAGGPETQY

V: TRBV27
J: TRBJ1-2
CDR3: ASSLKGQGFGNYGYT

V: TRBV2
J: TRBJ1-2
CDR3: ASSEGRGANYGYT

V: TRBV7-3
J: TRBJ2-6
CDR3: ASSRDASGANVLT

V: TRBV11-3
J: TRBJ2-2
CDR3: ASSFGGQGDTGELF

V: TRBV27
J: TRBJ2-7
CDR3: ASSLSRGGFLYEQY

V: TRBV5-5
J: TRBJ2-3
CDR3: ASSPFNALTDTQY

V: TRBV6-6
J: TRBJ1-1
CDR3: ASSTTGMTEAF

V: TRBV7-2
J: TRBJ1-1
CDR3: ASSLGGGGFLGTEAF

V: TRBV6-5
J: TRBJ1-2
CDR3: ASSSTDYGYT

V: TRBV27
J: TRBJ2-3
CDR3: ATSGLLTDTQY

V: TRBV30
J: TRBJ1-2
CDR3: AWSEDRVGGYT

V: TRBV5-1
J: TRBJ1-1
CDR3: ASSLDAGESTEAF

V: TRBV7-2
J: TRBJ2-7
CDR3: ASSLAGGPYEQY

V: TRBV18
J: TRBJ2-3
CDR3: ASSPTPPQGASTDTQY